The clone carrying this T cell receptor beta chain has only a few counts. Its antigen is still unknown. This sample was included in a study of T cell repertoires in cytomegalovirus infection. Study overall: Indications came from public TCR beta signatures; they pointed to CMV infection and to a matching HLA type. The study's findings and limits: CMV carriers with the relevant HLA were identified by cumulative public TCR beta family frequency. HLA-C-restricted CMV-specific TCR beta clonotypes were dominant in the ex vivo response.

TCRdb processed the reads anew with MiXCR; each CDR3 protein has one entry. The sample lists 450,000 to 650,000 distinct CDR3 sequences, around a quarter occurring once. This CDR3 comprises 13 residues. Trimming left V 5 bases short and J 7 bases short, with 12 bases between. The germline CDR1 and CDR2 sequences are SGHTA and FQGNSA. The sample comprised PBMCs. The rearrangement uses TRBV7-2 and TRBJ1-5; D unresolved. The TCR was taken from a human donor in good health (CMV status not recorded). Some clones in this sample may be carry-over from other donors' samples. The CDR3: CASSPSQEQPQHF. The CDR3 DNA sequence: TGTGCCAGCAGCCCAAGCCAGGAGCAGCCCCAGCATTTT. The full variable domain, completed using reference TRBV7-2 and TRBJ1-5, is GAGVSQSPSNKVTEKGKDVELRCDPISGHTALYWYRQSLGQGLEFLIYFQGNSAPDKSGLPSDRFSAERTGGSVSTLTIQRTQQEDSAVYLCASSPSQEQPQHFGDGTRLSIL.